A selection of T cell receptor beta chains follows, all from one sample in a study of T cell responses to AZD1222 COVID-19 vaccine. Profiled with immunoSEQ multiplex PCR; TCRdb holds only in-frame clones, not every one. The sample lists more than 150,000 clones, 92% occurring once. Sequences were derived from peripheral blood, sampled on day 0 of AZD1222 vaccination. All receptors derive from an adult in good health. Both conserved end residues are part of each CDR3. Each record gives: V gene, clone size, J gene, D gene, CDR3 DNA, CDR3 protein. The D gene is left open where the match is weak. Where a row states a size, it is once, few, many or the class of an expanded clone; other rows omit it.

V: TRBV6-6
size: few
J: TRBJ1-5
D: NA
DNA: TGTGCCAGCCGACTATCGGCTGGGGGGCAGCCCCAGCATTTT
CDR3: CASRLSAGGQPQHF

V: TRBV5-4
size: NA
J: TRBJ2-3
D: TRBD2
DNA: TGTGCCAGCAGCTTTAGCGGGGGGGCCGAAGATACGCAGTATTTT
CDR3: CASSFSGGAEDTQYF

V: TRBV5-6
size: NA
J: TRBJ2-7
D: TRBD2
DNA: TGTGCCAGCAGCCCCGGGACTAGCGGGATTTACGAGCAGTACTTC
CDR3: CASSPGTSGIYEQYF

V: TRBV6-6
size: NA
J: TRBJ1-6
D: NA
DNA: TGTGCCAGCAGCGACAGCTCCTATAATTCACCCCTCCACTTT
CDR3: CASSDSSYNSPLHF

V: TRBV27
size: NA
J: TRBJ1-1
D: NA
DNA: TGTGCCAGCAGTTTGGGGCGTGGGGGCCTGGCTGAAGCTTTCTTT
CDR3: CASSLGRGGLAEAFF

V: TRBV6-4
size: NA
J: TRBJ2-5
D: NA
DNA: TGTGCCAGCAGTGTGCTACAGGGAGAGACCCAGTACTTC
CDR3: CASSVLQGETQYF

V: TRBV7-2
size: NA
J: TRBJ1-2
D: TRBD1
DNA: TGTGCCAGCAGCCTCCCGACAGGGGGCGCTGATGGCTACACCTTC
CDR3: CASSLPTGGADGYTF

V: TRBV6-5
size: NA
J: TRBJ2-1
D: NA
DNA: TGTGCCAGCAGTTACTCGAAGCAGGGTTGGTTCTTC
CDR3: CASSYSKQGWFF

V: TRBV6-4
size: NA
J: TRBJ2-1
D: NA
DNA: TGTGCCAGCAGTGAAATCCCAGACTCCTACAATGAGCAGTTCTTC
CDR3: CASSEIPDSYNEQFF

V: TRBV7-2
size: NA
J: TRBJ2-3
D: NA
DNA: TGTGCCAGCAGCCTCCCGTCCCAGGACGTTTGGGATACGCAGTATTTT
CDR3: CASSLPSQDVWDTQYF

V: TRBV18
size: NA
J: TRBJ1-2
D: NA
DNA: TGTGCCAGCCTGTCGGCCGGGACGGAGGGCTACACCTTC
CDR3: CASLSAGTEGYTF

V: TRBV19
size: NA
J: TRBJ1-1
D: NA
DNA: TGTGCCAGTAGGGACCTTGATAAGAACACTGAAGCTTTCTTT
CDR3: CASRDLDKNTEAFF

V: TRBV27
size: NA
J: TRBJ1-1
D: TRBD1
DNA: TGTGCTACCGGACAGGGCGGGACTGAAGCTTTCTTT
CDR3: CATGQGGTEAFF

V: TRBV29-1
size: NA
J: TRBJ2-1
D: NA
DNA: TGCAGCGTTGGGGGACAAGCATACAATGAGCAGTTCTTC
CDR3: CSVGGQAYNEQFF

V: TRBV3-1/TRBV3-2
size: NA
J: TRBJ2-5
D: NA
DNA: TGTGCCAGCAGCCAAGCAGGGTCAGAGACCCAGTACTTC
CDR3: CASSQAGSETQYF

V: TRBV19
size: NA
J: TRBJ1-1
D: NA
DNA: TGTGCCAGTAGGCCGACATGGGGATCGCAAGCTTTCTTT
CDR3: CASRPTWGSQAFF

V: TRBV11-2
size: NA
J: TRBJ1-1
D: NA
DNA: TGTGCCAGCAGCCTAAGTGGGCGGAGCACTGAAGCTTTCTTT
CDR3: CASSLSGRSTEAFF

V: TRBV29-1
size: NA
J: TRBJ1-4
D: NA
DNA: TGCAGCGTTCCAGACGGGCAGGGGTCTGAAAAACTGTTTTTT
CDR3: CSVPDGQGSEKLFF

V: TRBV6-5
size: NA
J: TRBJ2-1
D: TRBD1
DNA: TGTGCCAGCAGCCCGGGACAGGCTTTCGTCAATGAGCAGTTCTTC
CDR3: CASSPGQAFVNEQFF

V: TRBV29-1
size: NA
J: TRBJ2-3
D: NA
DNA: TGCAGCGTTGAAGCGGGAGTGGGAGATACGCAGTATTTT
CDR3: CSVEAGVGDTQYF

V: TRBV15
size: NA
J: TRBJ1-2
D: NA
DNA: TGTGCCACCAGCAGAGATTTAACAGCCCACTATGGCTACACCTTC
CDR3: CATSRDLTAHYGYTF

V: TRBV12-5
size: NA
J: TRBJ1-1
D: NA
DNA: TGTGCTAGTGGTTTGGAGGGGAACACTGAAGCTTTCTTT
CDR3: CASGLEGNTEAFF

V: TRBV15
size: NA
J: TRBJ2-5
D: NA
DNA: TGTGCCACCAGCATAGGAGGGGCGGGTGAGACCCAGTACTTC
CDR3: CATSIGGAGETQYF

V: TRBV11-2
size: NA
J: TRBJ2-1
D: NA
DNA: TGTGCCAGCAGCTTAGATGGGGGAGCGTCCAATGAGCAGTTCTTC
CDR3: CASSLDGGASNEQFF

V: TRBV6-5
size: NA
J: TRBJ1-2
D: TRBD1
DNA: TGTGCCAGCAGCCCGGGACAGGGGCCTTATGGCTACACCTTC
CDR3: CASSPGQGPYGYTF

V: TRBV14
size: NA
J: TRBJ1-2
D: NA
DNA: TGTGCCAGCAGCCAGGAAGTAAACTATGGCTACACCTTC
CDR3: CASSQEVNYGYTF

V: TRBV6-5
size: once
J: TRBJ1-2
D: TRBD1
DNA: TGTGCCAGCAGTTACGGGGACAGGGTTAACTATGGCTACACCTTC
CDR3: CASSYGDRVNYGYTF

V: TRBV6-5
size: NA
J: TRBJ2-7
D: NA
DNA: TGTGCCATCGCGTTACAGGGAAAAAGCTACGAGCAGTACTTC
CDR3: CAIALQGKSYEQYF

V: TRBV23-1
size: NA
J: TRBJ2-3
D: NA
DNA: TGCGCCAGCCGGAGCTCGAGACCGGGTGCAGATACGCAGTATTTT
CDR3: CASRSSRPGADTQYF

V: TRBV6-5
size: NA
J: TRBJ1-2
D: NA
DNA: TGTGCCAGCAGTTACATGGGGCGCGGGTATGGCTACACCTTC
CDR3: CASSYMGRGYGYTF

V: TRBV7-2
size: NA
J: TRBJ2-7
D: NA
DNA: TGTGCCAGCAGCCCCCAGACTCTGTACGAGCAGTACTTC
CDR3: CASSPQTLYEQYF

V: TRBV27
size: NA
J: TRBJ1-1
D: NA
DNA: TGTGCCAGCAGCACGGGTATTGTGAACACTGAAGCTTTCTTT
CDR3: CASSTGIVNTEAFF

V: TRBV18
size: few
J: TRBJ2-2
D: NA
DNA: TGTGCCAGCTCCCCGAACACCGGGGAGCTGTTTTTT
CDR3: CASSPNTGELFF

V: TRBV7-2
size: once
J: TRBJ2-2
D: TRBD2
DNA: TGTGCCAGCAACTCGCGGGGGGACTCCGGGGAGCTGTTTTTT
CDR3: CASNSRGDSGELFF

V: TRBV19
size: NA
J: TRBJ2-7
D: NA
DNA: TGTGCCAGTAGTATAGAGGGCGGTTCCTACGAGCAGTACTTC
CDR3: CASSIEGGSYEQYF

V: TRBV18
size: few
J: TRBJ1-2
D: TRBD1
DNA: TGTGCCAGCTCAGGACAGGGGGGCGGCTACACCTTC
CDR3: CASSGQGGGYTF

V: TRBV6-5
size: NA
J: TRBJ1-1
D: TRBD1
DNA: TGTGCCAGCAGGAGGGACAGAAGCATGAACACTGAAGCTTTCTTT
CDR3: CASRRDRSMNTEAFF

V: TRBV7-9
size: NA
J: TRBJ1-1
D: NA
DNA: TGTGCCAGCAGCGAACAGGGAGTCTCTGAAGCTTTCTTT
CDR3: CASSEQGVSEAFF

V: TRBV6-5
size: NA
J: TRBJ1-5
D: NA
DNA: TGTGCCAGCTCTGCCTCTCGGGATCAGCCCCAGCATTTT
CDR3: CASSASRDQPQHF

V: TRBV3-1/TRBV3-2
size: NA
J: TRBJ1-2
D: NA
DNA: TGTGCCAGCAGCCAAGGGCAGGGGAAAGGCTACACCTTC
CDR3: CASSQGQGKGYTF

V: TRBV20-1
size: NA
J: TRBJ2-1
D: NA
DNA: TGCAGTGCTCGCTTTTTGGGCGAGCAGTTCTTC
CDR3: CSARFLGEQFF

V: TRBV7-8
size: NA
J: TRBJ1-5
D: NA
DNA: TGTGCCAGCAGCTTAGTCGCGGGGGGCGGTCAGCCCCAGCATTTT
CDR3: CASSLVAGGGQPQHF

V: TRBV24-1
size: NA
J: TRBJ2-2
D: TRBD1
DNA: TGTGCCACCAGTGATCGGACAGGGGAGGGCCCCGGGGAGCTGTTTTTT
CDR3: CATSDRTGEGPGELFF

V: TRBV11-2
size: NA
J: TRBJ1-1
D: NA
DNA: TGTGCCAGCAGCTCCCTTCGTGGTGGGACGAACACTGAAGCTTTCTTT
CDR3: CASSSLRGGTNTEAFF

V: TRBV3-1/TRBV3-2
size: once
J: TRBJ1-3
D: NA
DNA: TGTGCCAGCAGCCAACCCATCTTCATGGGAAACACCATATATTTT
CDR3: CASSQPIFMGNTIYF